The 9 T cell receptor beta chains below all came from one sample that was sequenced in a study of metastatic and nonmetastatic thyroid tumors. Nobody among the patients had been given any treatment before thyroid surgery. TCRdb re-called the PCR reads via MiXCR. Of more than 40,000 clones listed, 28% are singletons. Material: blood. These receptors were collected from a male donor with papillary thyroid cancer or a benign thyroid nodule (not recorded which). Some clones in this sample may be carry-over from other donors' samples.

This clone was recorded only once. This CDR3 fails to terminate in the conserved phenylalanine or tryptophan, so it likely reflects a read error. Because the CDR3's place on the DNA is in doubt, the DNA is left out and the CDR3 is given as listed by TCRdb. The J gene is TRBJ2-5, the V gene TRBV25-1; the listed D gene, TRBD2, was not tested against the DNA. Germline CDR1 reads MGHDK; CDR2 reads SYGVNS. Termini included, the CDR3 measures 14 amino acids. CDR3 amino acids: CASSQRGGQETQYI.

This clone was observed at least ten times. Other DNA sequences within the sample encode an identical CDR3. The CDR3 DNA sequence: TGTGCCAGCAGCCACAGGGCCCCTTTCACCGGGGAGCTGTTTTTT. It is translated as CASSHRAPFTGELFF. The J gene is TRBJ2-2, the V gene TRBV6-1; tentative D call: TRBD1 (6 bases). Germline-derived CDR1 and CDR2 are MNHNS and SASEGT. The CDR3 covers 15 residues. V dropped 6 bases and J dropped 4 bases, with 15 bases sitting between them.

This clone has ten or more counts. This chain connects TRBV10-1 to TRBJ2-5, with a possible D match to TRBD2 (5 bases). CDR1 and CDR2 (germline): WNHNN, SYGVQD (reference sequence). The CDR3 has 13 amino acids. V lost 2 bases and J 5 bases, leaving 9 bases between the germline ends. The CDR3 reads CASSETSRETQYF. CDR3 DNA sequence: TGCGCCAGCAGTGAGACTAGTCGGGAGACCCAGTACTTC.

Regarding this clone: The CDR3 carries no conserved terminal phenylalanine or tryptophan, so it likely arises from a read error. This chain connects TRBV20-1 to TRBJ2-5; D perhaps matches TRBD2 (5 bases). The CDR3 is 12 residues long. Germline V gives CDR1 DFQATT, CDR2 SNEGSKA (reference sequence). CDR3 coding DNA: TGCAGCCCGGGAACGAACCAAGAGACCCAGTACCTC. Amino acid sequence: CSPGTNQETQYL.

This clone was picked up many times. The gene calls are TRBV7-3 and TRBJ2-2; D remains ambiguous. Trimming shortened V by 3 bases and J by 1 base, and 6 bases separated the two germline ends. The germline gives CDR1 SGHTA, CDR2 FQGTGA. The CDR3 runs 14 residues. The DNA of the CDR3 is TGTGCCAGCAGCTTCAGATTGAACACCGGGGAGCTGTTTTTT. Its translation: CASSFRLNTGELFF.

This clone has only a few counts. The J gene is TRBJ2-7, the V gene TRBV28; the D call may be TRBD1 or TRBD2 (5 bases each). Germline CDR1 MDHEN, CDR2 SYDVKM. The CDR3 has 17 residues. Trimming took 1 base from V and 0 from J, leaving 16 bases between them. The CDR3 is CASSLSSFRQISYEQYF. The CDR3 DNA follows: TGTGCCAGCAGTTTATCTAGCTTTCGACAGATCTCCTACGAGCAGTACTTC.

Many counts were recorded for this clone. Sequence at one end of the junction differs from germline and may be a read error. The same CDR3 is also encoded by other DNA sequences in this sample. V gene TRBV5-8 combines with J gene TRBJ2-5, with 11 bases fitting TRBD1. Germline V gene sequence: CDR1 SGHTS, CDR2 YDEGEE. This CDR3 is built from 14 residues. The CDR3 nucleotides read TGCGCCAGCAGCCCGGGACAGGGGGGAGAGACCCAGTACTTC. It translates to CASSPGQGGETQYF.

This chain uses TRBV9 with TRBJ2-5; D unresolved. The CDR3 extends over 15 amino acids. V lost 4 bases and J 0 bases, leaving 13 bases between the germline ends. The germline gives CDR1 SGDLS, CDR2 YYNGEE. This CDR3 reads CASSRWSTYQETQYF. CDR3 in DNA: TGTGCCAGCAGCCGGTGGTCGACGTACCAAGAGACCCAGTACTTC.

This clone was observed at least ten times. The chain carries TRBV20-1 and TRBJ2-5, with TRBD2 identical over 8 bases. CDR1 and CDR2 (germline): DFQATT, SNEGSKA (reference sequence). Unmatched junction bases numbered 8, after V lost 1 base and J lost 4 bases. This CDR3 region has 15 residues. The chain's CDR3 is CSARAAGGRPETQYF. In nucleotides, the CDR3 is TGCAGTGCTAGAGCCGCGGGGGGTCGTCCAGAGACCCAGTACTTC.